This T cell receptor beta chain was obtained from a study of blood T cell repertoires in COVID-19. About the research overall: The cDNA or gDNA used as material had been derived from T cells, B-cell-depleted T cells, or PBMCs.

Seattle enrolled patients during active infection and tracked them longitudinally. V lost 1 base and J 1 base, leaving 8 bases between the germline ends. CDR1 SGHRS and CDR2 YFSETQ come from the germline V gene. CDR3 length: 15 residues. Data came from immunoSEQ multiplex PCR; TCRdb stores just in-frame clones and leaves some out. The sample has roughly 440,000 clones, more than 70% seen once. The sample consisted of peripheral blood. The sequence was obtained from a woman aged 45-65 years with COVID-19, enrolled during active disease. This chain joins TRBV5-1 and TRBJ2-2; perhaps TRBD1 as D (7 bases). The CDR3 DNA reads as TGCGCCAGCAGCTTGCAGGGGGGGAACACCGGGGAGCTGTTTTTT. This encodes CASSLQGGNTGELFF. Supplemented by reference TRBV5-1 and TRBJ2-2, the full variable domain reads KAGVTQTPRYLIKTRGQQVTLSCSPISGHRSVSWYQQTPGQGLQFLFEYFSETQRNKGNFPGRFSGRQFSNSRSEMNVSTLELGDSALYLCASSLQGGNTGELFFGEGSRLTVL.